This T cell receptor beta chain was identified in a study of CD8 T cells in ankylosing spondylitis. Only a few counts were recorded for this clonotype. What it recognizes is unknown. This CDR3 has 16 residues. J lost 2 bases, V lost 4 bases, and 5 bases had no gene match. Germline-derived CDR1 and CDR2 are KGHDR and SFDVKD. Whole-study results and caveats: A TCR beta motif of under 10 highly homologous variants seemed to mark ankylosing spondylitis blood.

TCRdb used MiXCR to reprocess the 5' RACE reads, holding one entry per CDR3 protein. The table includes over 400,000 distinct CDR3 sequences, approximately 26% detected once. The sequence derives from a male donor with ankylosing spondylitis. The sample comprised blood, either unsorted or a sorted T cell fraction (not recorded which). The V and J genes are TRBV24-1 and TRBJ2-5, with 11 positions matching TRBD2. In DNA, the CDR3 is TGTGCCACCAGTGAAGCGGGACTAGCGGAACAAGAGACCCAGTACTTC. It specifies CATSEAGLAEQETQYF.